The rows below give T cell receptor beta chains drawn from one sample of a study of cytomegalovirus exposure and HLA in healthy donors. TCRdb keeps only in-frame clones here, not all; method: immunoSEQ multiplex PCR. The repertoire holds about 94,000 clones, about 8% seen once, with over 2% in the top ten. The material sequenced was PBMCs. Source of these receptors: a man aged 50-59 years in good health and CMV-seronegative. The CDR3 runs from the conserved cysteine through the conserved F or W.

v_call: TRBV30
cdr3_length: 16
cdr3_aa: CAWRVIGGRSSGELFF

v_call: TRBV29-1
cdr3_length: 12
cdr3_aa: CSAHRGRDTQYF

v_call: TRBV6-5
cdr3_length: 13
cdr3_aa: CASRGHSTDTQYF

v_call: TRBV4-1
cdr3_length: 15
cdr3_aa: CASSQDRTRPAEQYF

v_call: TRBV7-9
cdr3_length: 16
cdr3_aa: CASSFGQSSGANVLTF

v_call: TRBV27
cdr3_length: 16
cdr3_aa: CASSPPRLAGLEEQFF

v_call: TRBV11-1
cdr3_length: 14
cdr3_aa: CASSFRTGGTEAFF

v_call: TRBV7-3
cdr3_length: 14
cdr3_aa: CASSRDRVPGELFF

v_call: TRBV18
cdr3_length: 15
cdr3_aa: CASSPRQTRYYGYTF

v_call: TRBV7-7
cdr3_length: 16
cdr3_aa: CASSLAGTGGTGELFF

v_call: TRBV9
cdr3_length: 15
cdr3_aa: CASSVTSGNTGELFF

v_call: TRBV5-1
cdr3_length: 14
cdr3_aa: CASSLVTGERGYTF

v_call: TRBV15
cdr3_length: 13
cdr3_aa: CATSRDYPYEQYF

v_call: TRBV2
cdr3_length: 16
cdr3_aa: CASRQRGGVGTDTQYF

v_call: TRBV19
cdr3_length: 15
cdr3_aa: CASSLDRGSYNEQFF

v_call: TRBV14
cdr3_length: 12
cdr3_aa: CASSLDIYEQYF

v_call: TRBV2
cdr3_length: 15
cdr3_aa: CASSEDRGLNQPQHF

v_call: TRBV7-9
cdr3_length: 14
cdr3_aa: CASSPLRSYNEQFF

v_call: TRBV5-1
cdr3_length: 15
cdr3_aa: CASSLGGVWSYEQYF

v_call: TRBV30
cdr3_length: 12
cdr3_aa: CAWSGINYGYTF

v_call: TRBV2
cdr3_length: 14
cdr3_aa: CASSEGQLGGEQYF

v_call: TRBV7-8
cdr3_length: 15
cdr3_aa: CASSLQGVGTDTQYF

v_call: TRBV18
cdr3_length: 14
cdr3_aa: CASSPQTGPTEAFF

v_call: TRBV7-3
cdr3_length: 13
cdr3_aa: CAGGLSSYNEQFF

v_call: TRBV9
cdr3_length: 15
cdr3_aa: CASSVGTANTGELFF

v_call: TRBV5-1
cdr3_length: 14
cdr3_aa: CASSETGTSYEQYF

v_call: TRBV5-1
cdr3_length: 16
cdr3_aa: CASSSETGDNSYEQYF

v_call: TRBV9
cdr3_length: 16
cdr3_aa: CASSVGTSGGTDTQYF

v_call: TRBV28
cdr3_length: 16
cdr3_aa: CASSLLGTGGSYEQYF

v_call: TRBV5-4
cdr3_length: 15
cdr3_aa: CASSFGGLMNTEAFF

v_call: TRBV4-1
cdr3_length: 16
cdr3_aa: CASSRIGREGQQPQHF

v_call: TRBV5-4
cdr3_length: 16
cdr3_aa: CASSLGGQGSTDTQYF

v_call: TRBV5-4
cdr3_length: 17
cdr3_aa: CASSLKPTPPSQETQYF

v_call: TRBV28
cdr3_length: 11
cdr3_aa: CASSQQGTAFF

v_call: TRBV7-2
cdr3_length: 16
cdr3_aa: CASSLGGGRSYNEQFF

v_call: TRBV27
cdr3_length: 14
cdr3_aa: CASSGLAHYNEQFF

v_call: TRBV6-1
cdr3_length: 15
cdr3_aa: CASGRLAGNTGELFF

v_call: TRBV25-1
cdr3_length: 14
cdr3_aa: CASSPTGVSNEQFF

v_call: TRBV7-2
cdr3_length: 13
cdr3_aa: CASSLVPRDTQYF

v_call: TRBV28
cdr3_length: 12
cdr3_aa: CASSSTGRKLFF

v_call: TRBV7-9
cdr3_length: 17
cdr3_aa: CASSLAVTGPSGNTIYF

v_call: TRBV9
cdr3_length: 13
cdr3_aa: CASSVGGYAEAFF

v_call: TRBV4-2
cdr3_length: 16
cdr3_aa: CASSQDLAIHYNEQFF

v_call: TRBV5-1
cdr3_length: 16
cdr3_aa: CASSSRQGSSYNEQFF

v_call: TRBV27
cdr3_length: 16
cdr3_aa: CASSPPKGAGVTEAFF

v_call: TRBV29-1
cdr3_length: 12
cdr3_aa: CSAGVSSYEQYF

v_call: TRBV28
cdr3_length: 14
cdr3_aa: CASSPPGARYEQYF

v_call: TRBV9
cdr3_length: 13
cdr3_aa: CASSVVDTGELFF

v_call: TRBV11-2
cdr3_length: 15
cdr3_aa: CASSLDWGGSYGYTF

v_call: TRBV29-1
cdr3_length: 14
cdr3_aa: CSVESTSGRGTQYF

v_call: TRBV9
cdr3_length: 15
cdr3_aa: CASSVGGSGENEQFF